The sequence of this T cell receptor (beta chain) was determined in a study of T-cell reconstitution after alpha-beta-depleted transplantation in children. Points from the study as a whole: After transplant, at about two months, alpha-beta T cells were reportedly derived from several hundred expanded graft clones.

The CDR3 runs to 14 residues. Unmatched junction bases numbered 12, after V lost 5 bases and J lost 9 bases. Unique molecular identifiers were used in preparing the TCRbeta library. Via MiXCR, TCRdb re-called the PCR reads, giving one row per CDR3 protein. The sample holds approximately 30,000 distinct CDR3 sequences, around 7% seen once. At least ten counts were recorded for this clonotype. The antigen remains undetermined. This TCR was recovered from a child under two years old who had a stem cell transplant for acute myeloid leukemia, so the T cells may come from the graft donor. Sequencing used peripheral blood, obtained 60 days after TCRalphabeta/CD19-depleted stem cell transplant. The chain employs TRBV12-3 or TRBV12-4 and TRBJ2-5; 7 nucleotides agree with TRBD1. CDR3 nucleotide sequence: TGTGCCAGCAGTCCGGGGACAGCCCCGTTGGCCCAGTACTTC. This sequence encodes CASSPGTAPLAQYF.